This section outlines one TCR beta chain sequence together with its context. The target antigen is unknown. Profiling relied on immunoSEQ multiplex PCR, and the TCRdb table lists in-frame clones only, not all of them. The sample includes approximately 52,000 clones, 60% to 80% of them seen just once. These data are taken from a study of radiotherapy plus CTLA-4 blockade in lung cancer. The study's findings and limits: Early clone dynamics of blood T cells, plus interferon-beta, reportedly predicted response best. Blood-borne expansion of tumor-derived TCR clones followed radiotherapy plus ipilimumab.

Receiving focal radiation plus CTLA-4 blockade with ipilimumab were patients who had chemo-refractory metastatic non-small-cell lung cancer. This TCR came from a human donor with non-small cell lung cancer whose response to radiotherapy plus ipilimumab could not be evaluated. This specimen was peripheral blood, taken from a patient treated with radiotherapy plus ipilimumab.

CDR3 loop: CASSRGDSYGYTF. CDR3 nucleotides: TGTGCCAGCAGCCGAGGTGACAGCTATGGCTACACCTTC. The rearrangement uses TRBV5-5 and TRBJ1-2, with D possibly TRBD1 on 5 matching bases. Germline CDR1 SGHKS, CDR2 YYEKEE (reference sequence). V was clipped by 4 bases and J by 4 bases, with 11 bases between them. CDR3 length: 13 amino acids. Based on the CDR3 plus reference TRBV5-5 and TRBJ1-2, the full variable domain is DAGVTQSPTHLIKTRGQQVTLRCSPISGHKSVSWYQQVLGQGPQFIFQYYEKEERGRGNFPDRFSARQFPNYSSELNVNALLLGDSALYLCASSRGDSYGYTFGSGTRLTVV.